This TCR beta chain was sequenced for a study of shared clonotypes between healthy human individuals. Study observations and caveats: There were few donors, and this limited the genetic and exposure-history diversity represented. The generation probabilities recorded for non-shared clonotypes fell below those of clonotypes shared by all four donors. Around 5.4% of naive CD4 clonotypes were common to a handful of donors.

The naive CD8 subset, CD45RO-negative cells positively selected for CCR7, excluded terminally differentiated effector memory CD45RA+ cells. In the case of this clone: Its antigen remains unidentified.

V lost 4 bases to trimming and J lost 1 base, with 13 bases between them. This CDR3 is 15 amino acids long. The germline gives CDR1 MDHEN, CDR2 SYDVKM. DNA at about 0.2 ug, roughly 27,000 T cell genomes, went into sorted-subset replicate PCRs. TCRdb's copy holds only in-frame clones and misses some; the assay was immunoSEQ multiplex PCR. Here the sample spans about 2 million clones, about 94% being singletons. The J gene is TRBJ1-1, the V gene TRBV28; a possible D gene is TRBD1 (5 bases). The source of this sequence is a man in his late teens or twenties in good health. The source material was naive CD8+ T cells sorted from blood. The CDR3 here is CASSSIRASNTEAFF. CDR3 coding DNA: TGTGCCAGCAGTTCGATCAGGGCTTCGAACACTGAAGCTTTCTTT.